This record covers a single T cell receptor beta chain. This entry belongs to a study of blood T cell repertoires in COVID-19. Across the study: Italy, Spain and the United States were the sources of the convalescent and acute COVID-19 samples.

Per the study methods: Using reference gene primer amplification, nucleated cell counts were estimated. Assay: immunoSEQ multiplex PCR; the TCRdb copy retains only in-frame clones and omits some. V and J calls and clone size follow that table, whereas D and trimming were derived from the DNA. The data hold 250,000 to 350,000 clones, with around 87% observed a single time. The germline V gene has CDR1 SGHRS and CDR2 YFSETQ. The junction had 10 bases not matched to a gene; V was cut back by 4 bases and J by 2 bases. CDR3 length: 17 amino acids. The TCR sequence derives from a woman aged 18-29 years who had recovered from COVID-19. The sequenced material came from PBMCs or T cells enriched from blood (not recorded which). The chain recombines TRBV5-1 with TRBJ2-1; 9 bases align to TRBD2. For the CDR3, the DNA is TGCGCCAGCAGCCTACAAATCGGCGGGGGGGCCTACAATGAGCAGTTCTTC. Its translation: CASSLQIGGGAYNEQFF.